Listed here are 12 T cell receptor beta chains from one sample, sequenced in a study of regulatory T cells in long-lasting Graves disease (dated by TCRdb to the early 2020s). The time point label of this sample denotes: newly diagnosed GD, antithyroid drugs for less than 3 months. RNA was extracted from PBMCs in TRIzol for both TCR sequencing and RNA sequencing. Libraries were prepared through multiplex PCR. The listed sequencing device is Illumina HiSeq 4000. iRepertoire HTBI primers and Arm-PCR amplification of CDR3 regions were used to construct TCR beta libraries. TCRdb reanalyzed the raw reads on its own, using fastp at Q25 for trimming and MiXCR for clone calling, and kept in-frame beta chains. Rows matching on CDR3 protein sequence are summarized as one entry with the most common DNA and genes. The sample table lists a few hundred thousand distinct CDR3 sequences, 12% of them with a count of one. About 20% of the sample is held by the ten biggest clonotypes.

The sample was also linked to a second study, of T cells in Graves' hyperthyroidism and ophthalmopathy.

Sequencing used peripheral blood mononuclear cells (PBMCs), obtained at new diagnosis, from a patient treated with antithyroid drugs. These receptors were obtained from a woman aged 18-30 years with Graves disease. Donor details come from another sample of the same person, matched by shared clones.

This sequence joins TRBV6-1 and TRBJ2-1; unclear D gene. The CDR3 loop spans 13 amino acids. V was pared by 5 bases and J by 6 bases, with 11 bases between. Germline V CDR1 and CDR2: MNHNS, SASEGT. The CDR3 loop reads CASSLISSNEQFF. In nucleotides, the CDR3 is TGTGCCAGCAGTCTAATATCAAGCAATGAGCAGTTCTTC.

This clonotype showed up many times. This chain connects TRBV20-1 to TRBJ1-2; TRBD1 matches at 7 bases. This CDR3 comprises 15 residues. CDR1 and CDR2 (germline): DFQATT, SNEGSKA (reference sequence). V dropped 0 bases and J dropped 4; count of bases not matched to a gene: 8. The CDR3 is CSARDLIDRAYGYTF. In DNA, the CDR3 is TGCAGTGCTAGAGATCTAATAGACAGGGCCTATGGCTACACCTTC.

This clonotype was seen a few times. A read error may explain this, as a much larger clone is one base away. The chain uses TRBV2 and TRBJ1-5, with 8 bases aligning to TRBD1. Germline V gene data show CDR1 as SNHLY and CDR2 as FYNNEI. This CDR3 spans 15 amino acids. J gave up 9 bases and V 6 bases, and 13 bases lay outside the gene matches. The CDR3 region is CASRVRTGKDRPQHF. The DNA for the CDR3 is TGTGCCAGCAGAGTCAGGACAGGGAAAGATCGGCCCCAGCATTTT.

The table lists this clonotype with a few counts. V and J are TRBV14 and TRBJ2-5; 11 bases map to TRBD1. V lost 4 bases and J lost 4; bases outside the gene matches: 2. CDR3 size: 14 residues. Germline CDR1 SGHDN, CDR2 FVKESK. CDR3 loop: CASSRGQGVETQYF. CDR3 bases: TGTGCCAGCAGCCGGGGACAGGGGGTAGAGACCCAGTACTTC.

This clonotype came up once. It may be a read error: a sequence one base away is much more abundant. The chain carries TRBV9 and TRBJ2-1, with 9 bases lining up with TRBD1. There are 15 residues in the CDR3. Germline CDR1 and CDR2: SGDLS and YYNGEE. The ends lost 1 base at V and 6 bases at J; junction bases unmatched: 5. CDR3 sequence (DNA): TGTGCCAGCAGCGTATCCGGACAGGGGTGCAATGAGCAGTTCTTC. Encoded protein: CASSVSGQGCNEQFF.

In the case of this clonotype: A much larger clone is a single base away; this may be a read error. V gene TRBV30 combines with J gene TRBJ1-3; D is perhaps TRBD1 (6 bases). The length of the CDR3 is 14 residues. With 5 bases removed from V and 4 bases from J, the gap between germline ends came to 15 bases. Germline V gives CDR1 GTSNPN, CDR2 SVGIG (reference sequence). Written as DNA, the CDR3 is TGTGCCTGGGAACAGGGCGTCTTGGGAAACACCATATATTTT. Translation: CAWEQGVLGNTIYF.

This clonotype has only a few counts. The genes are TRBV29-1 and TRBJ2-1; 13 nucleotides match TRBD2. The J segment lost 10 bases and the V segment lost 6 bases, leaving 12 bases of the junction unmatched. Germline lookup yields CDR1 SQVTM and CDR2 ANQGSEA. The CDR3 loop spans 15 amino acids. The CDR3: CSVTGTSGRAWEQFF. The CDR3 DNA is TGCAGCGTGACCGGCACTAGCGGGAGGGCCTGGGAGCAGTTCTTC.

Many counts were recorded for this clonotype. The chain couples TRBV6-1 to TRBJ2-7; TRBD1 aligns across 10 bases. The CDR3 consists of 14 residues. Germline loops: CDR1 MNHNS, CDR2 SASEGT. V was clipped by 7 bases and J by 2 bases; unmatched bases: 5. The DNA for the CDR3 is TGTGCCAGCAATTGGGACAGGGGCACCTACGAGCAGTACTTC. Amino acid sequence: CASNWDRGTYEQYF.

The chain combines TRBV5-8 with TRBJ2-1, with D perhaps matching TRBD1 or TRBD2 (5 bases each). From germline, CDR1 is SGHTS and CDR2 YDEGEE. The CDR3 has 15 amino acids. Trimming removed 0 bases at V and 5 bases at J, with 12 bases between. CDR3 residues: CASSLEGGTNNEQFF. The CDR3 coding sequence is TGTGCCAGCAGCTTGGAGGGTGGGACCAACAATGAGCAGTTCTTC.

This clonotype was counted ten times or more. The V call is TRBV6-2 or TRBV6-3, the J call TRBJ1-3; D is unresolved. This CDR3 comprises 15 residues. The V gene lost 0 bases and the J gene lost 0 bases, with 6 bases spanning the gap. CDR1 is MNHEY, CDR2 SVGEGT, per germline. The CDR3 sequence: CASSYSRRSGNTIYF. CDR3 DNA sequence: TGTGCCAGCAGTTACTCGAGGCGCTCTGGAAACACCATATATTTT.

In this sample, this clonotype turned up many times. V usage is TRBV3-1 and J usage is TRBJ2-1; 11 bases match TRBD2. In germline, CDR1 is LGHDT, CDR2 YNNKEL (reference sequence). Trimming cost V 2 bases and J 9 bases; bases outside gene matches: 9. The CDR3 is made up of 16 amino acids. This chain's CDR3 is CASSQTQASGRFEQFF. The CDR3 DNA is TGTGCCAGCAGCCAAACCCAAGCTAGCGGGAGGTTTGAGCAGTTCTTC.

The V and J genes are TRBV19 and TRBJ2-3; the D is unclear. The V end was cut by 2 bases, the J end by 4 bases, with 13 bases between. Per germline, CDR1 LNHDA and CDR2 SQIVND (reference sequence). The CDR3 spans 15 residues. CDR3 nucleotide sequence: TGTGCCAGTAGTATATCCAGAGAACCCTCAGATACGCAGTATTTT. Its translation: CASSISREPSDTQYF.